This record covers a single T cell receptor beta chain. Its target is unknown. These data belong to a study of T cells in Graves' hyperthyroidism and ophthalmopathy. What was amplified from RNA transcripts were TCR beta CDR3 regions. HTBI primers were the set used in a first-round RT-PCR of the TCR CDR3. Each CDR3 protein is one row after TCRdb ran MiXCR on the multiplex PCR reads. The top ten clones hold about 8.3% of a sample with roughly 570,000 distinct CDR3 sequences, about 43% of them seen once. Trimming shortened V by 2 bases and J by 4 bases, and 16 bases separated the two germline ends. Germline V gene data show CDR1 as SGHRS and CDR2 as YFSETQ. The CDR3 runs to 15 residues. Regarding the study as a whole: Classification by a 13 V-J model distinguished ophthalmopathy from stable hyperthyroidism. Most expanded thyroid clonotypes above 0.001 also appeared in blood.

Every diagnosis used clinical symptoms, serum thyroxine and TRAb, thyroid ultrasound and orbital computed tomography. The sample consisted of peripheral blood or thyroid tissue (not recorded which). The chain couples TRBV5-1 to TRBJ2-7, with D possibly TRBD1 on 5 matching bases. This receptor was taken from a woman aged 18-29 years with Graves' hyperthyroidism. The CDR3 DNA follows: TGCGCCAGCAGCTTACTCCCCGGACAACCTTACGAGCAGTACTTC. Translation: CASSLLPGQPYEQYF.